Each of the 10 T cell receptor beta chains below was sequenced from the same sample in a study of spatial heterogeneity in lung cancer. Study-level points and caveats: Higher tumor mutation counts went along with higher counts of expanded intratumoral alpha and beta TCRs.

Time point noted: sample taken at primary tumor resection. TCRdb recomputed calls from the 5' RACE reads with MiXCR, one row per CDR3 protein. Of around 3,600 distinct CDR3 sequences detected, 15% appear once; the ten largest clones hold 20% to 25%. The antigens for these receptors are not known. This specimen was lung tumor tissue, taken at surgery. Receptors were obtained from a female donor with early-stage non-small cell lung cancer.

This clonotype is medium-sized within its sample. Because this beta chain is a stray read in a library intended to capture alpha chains, its abundance should not be given much weight. The rearrangement joins TRBV10-3 to TRBJ2-7, with D perhaps TRBD1 (5 bases). The CDR3 has 12 amino acids. V was clipped by 6 bases and J by 1 base, with 7 bases between them. The V gene's germline CDR1 is ENHRY and CDR2 SYGVKD. The CDR3 here is CAIRGPSYEQYF. In DNA, the CDR3 is TGTGCCATCAGGGGGCCATCCTACGAGCAGTACTTC.

By share, this clonotype ranks as medium-sized. This beta chain was picked up by a library intended for alpha chains and is off target, so its count carries little meaning. The chain recombines TRBV5-4 with TRBJ2-2; D unresolved. Germline V CDR1 and CDR2: SGHNT, YYREEE (reference sequence). Trimming pared 4 bases from V and 6 bases from J, leaving 10 bases between. The CDR3 has 13 amino acids. DNA of the CDR3: TGTGCCAGCAGCATCGATTTATCCGGGGAGCTGTTTTTT. This translates into CASSIDLSGELFF.

The sample holds many counts of this clonotype. For a library built for alpha chains, this beta chain is a stray read; little rests on its size. This chain joins TRBV6-2 or TRBV6-3 and TRBJ1-1; D unresolved. The CDR3 has 14 amino acids. The germline gives CDR1 MNHEY, CDR2 SVGEGT. V was cut by 2 bases and J by 3 bases, with 10 bases left in between. In DNA form, the CDR3 reads TGTGCCAGCAGTTACAAAGGGTCAGACACTGAAGCTTTCTTT. It specifies CASSYKGSDTEAFF.

In its sample, this clonotype was seen a few times. This beta chain lies outside the target of a library built for alpha chains; its clone size means little. The chain couples TRBV2 to TRBJ1-4; D might be TRBD1 (6 bases). Germline V gives CDR1 SNHLY, CDR2 FYNNEI. The V end was cut by 3 bases, the J end by 8 bases, with 13 bases between. The CDR3 spans 14 residues. The CDR3 is CASSDQQGWEKLFF. CDR3 coding DNA: TGTGCCAGCAGTGATCAACAGGGTTGGGAAAAACTGTTTTTT.

In its sample, this clonotype was seen a few times. As an off-target read in a library built for alpha chains, this beta chain has a frequency of little significance. This chain uses TRBV3-1 with TRBJ2-3, with D possibly being TRBD2 (5 bases). CDR3 length equals 16 residues. The ends were cut back, 0 bases at V and 3 bases at J, with 13 bases in the middle. CDR1 is LGHDT, CDR2 YNNKEL, per germline (reference sequence). The CDR3 protein is CASSQESGSGTDTQYF. In nucleotides, the CDR3 is TGTGCCAGCAGCCAAGAGTCTGGGAGCGGAACAGATACGCAGTATTTT.

This clonotype is categorized as medium-sized. This beta chain came through as a stray read in a library set up for alpha chains, and its size says little. The chain carries TRBV2 and TRBJ1-5; possible D gene TRBD1, 5 bases. Germline V CDR1 and CDR2: SNHLY, FYNNEI. There are 15 residues in the CDR3. The ends were cut back, 5 bases at V and 0 bases at J, with 11 bases in the middle. CDR3 in amino acids: CASSSGTASNQPQHF. The CDR3 bases are TGTGCCAGCAGTTCCGGGACCGCTAGCAATCAGCCCCAGCATTTT.

In the case of this clonotype: In a library made to pick up alpha chains, this beta chain is a stray read with a size that means little. The chain has TRBV5-5 and TRBJ2-3, with 8 bases aligning to TRBD1. Germline assignment: CDR1 SGHKS and CDR2 YYEKEE (reference sequence). The CDR3 is 16 residues long. V was clipped by 2 bases and J by 3 bases; unmatched bases: 8. CDR3 in amino acids: CASSFLQGEGTDTQYF. The DNA for the CDR3 is TGTGCCAGCAGCTTTCTACAGGGGGAAGGGACAGATACGCAGTATTTT. Full variable domain (missing parts from reference TRBV5-5 and TRBJ2-3): DAGVTQSPTHLIKTRGQQVTLRCSPISGHKSVSWYQQVLGQGPQFIFQYYEKEERGRGNFPDRFSARQFPNYSSELNVNALLLGDSALYLCASSFLQGEGTDTQYFGPGTRLTVL.

Within the sample, this clonotype is medium-sized (0.01 to 0.1%). Little can be read into the size of this beta chain, an off-target read in a library designed for alpha chains. CDR3 sequence reads: CASSSLPPGQAYEQYF. In DNA, the CDR3 is TGTGCCAGCAGCTCGCTACCTCCGGGACAGGCCTACGAGCAGTACTTC. This chain connects TRBV7-9 to TRBJ2-7; 8 bases line up with TRBD1. The CDR3 length is 16 residues. With V trimmed by 4 bases and J by 2 bases, 10 bases remained unmatched. Germline lookup yields CDR1 SEHNR and CDR2 FQNEAQ (reference sequence).

By proportion, this clonotype is medium-sized. This beta chain lies outside the target of a library built for alpha chains; its clone size means little. This chain joins TRBV18 and TRBJ1-1; 8 bases line up with TRBD1. The CDR3 is 17 amino acids. The germline gives CDR1 KGHSH, CDR2 LQKENI. J lost 0 bases, V lost 3 bases, and 9 bases had no gene match. CDR3 protein: CASSPKGTGGMNTEAFF. DNA of the CDR3: TGTGCCAGCTCACCCAAAGGCACAGGGGGGATGAACACTGAAGCTTTCTTT.

This clonotype was found a few times. The size of this beta chain means little, since it is a stray read in a library made for alpha chains. The J gene is TRBJ1-5, the V gene TRBV20-1; no definite D call. CDR1 is DFQATT and CDR2 is SNEGSKA in the germline V gene (reference sequence). The CDR3 covers 15 residues. Trimming cost V 1 base and J 7 bases, with 17 bases left between them. CDR3 sequence reads: CSARVPGQFTQPQHF. The DNA of the CDR3 is TGCAGTGCTAGAGTACCAGGCCAATTTACCCAGCCCCAGCATTTT.